This paragraph reports one TCR beta chain. V trimming: 5 bases; J trimming: 4 bases; junction bases outside the gene matches: 11. Per the germline V gene, CDR1 is SGHTA and CDR2 is FQGNSA. The CDR3 is made up of 15 amino acids. Assay used: immunoSEQ multiplex PCR; TCRdb lists only in-frame clones, some missing. The data hold some 450,000 clones, with 60% to 80% observed a single time. These data belong to a study of shared clonotypes between healthy human individuals. The source of this sequence is a woman in her thirties or forties in good health. Some clones in this sample may be carry-over from other donors' samples. The chain couples TRBV7-2 to TRBJ2-7, with 7 bases aligning to TRBD1. The sample comprised PBMCs. The CDR3, as DNA: TGTGCCAGCAGCCCCTACCCCGACAGGGAATACGAGCAGTACTTC. Amino acids: CASSPYPDREYEQYF. Full variable domain (missing parts from reference TRBV7-2 and TRBJ2-7): GAGVSQSPSNKVTEKGKDVELRCDPISGHTALYWYRQSLGQGLEFLIYFQGNSAPDKSGLPSDRFSAERTGGSVSTLTIQRTQQEDSAVYLCASSPYPDREYEQYFGPGTRLTVT.